Following are 25 T cell receptor beta chains from one sample sequenced in a study of vaccination effects on CD4 cells after COVID-19. Repertoires were generated with immunoSEQ multiplex PCR, while TCRdb's copy carries only in-frame clones and drops some. This table holds tens of thousands of clones, roughly 80% found once. These receptors lack a known antigen. Before any sequencing was done, the ViraFEST assay used viral peptide pools to expand antigen-specific CD4+ T cells. After more than 8 days in culture, the CD4+ T cells were isolated. The input for sequencing was CD4+ T cells from PBMCs cultured with HCoV-229E spike peptides, taken before COVID-19 vaccination. All receptors come from a human donor who received a COVID-19 vaccine.

This clone was counted only a few times. CDR3 region: CASSQGRWDTEAFF. For the CDR3, the DNA is TGTGCCAGCAGCCAAGGCAGGTGGGACACTGAAGCTTTCTTT. The chain recombines TRBV3-1 (or the pseudogene TRBV3-2) with TRBJ1-1; no reliable D call. This CDR3 spans 14 amino acids. Germline CDR1 and CDR2: LGHDT and YNNKEL (reference sequence). The germline V and J ends were trimmed by 1 base and 3 bases, with 9 bases remaining between them.

CDR3 in amino acids: CASRRDVTNEKLFF. The CDR3 DNA reads as TGTGCCAGCCGCCGGGACGTCACTAATGAAAAACTGTTTTTT. The rearrangement links TRBV6-5 to TRBJ1-4; D possibly corresponds to TRBD1 (5 bases). Germline V gene data show CDR1 as MNHEY and CDR2 as SVGAGI. CDR3 length equals 14 residues. V was clipped by 8 bases and J by 2 bases, with 12 bases between them.

V and J are TRBV10-2 and TRBJ2-1, with D perhaps given as TRBD1 or TRBD2 (5 bases each). The length of the CDR3 is 14 residues. Between the trimmed V and J ends, which lost 8 bases and 8 bases, there was a span of 19 bases. Germline V gene data show CDR1 as WSHSY and CDR2 as SAAADI. Written as DNA, the CDR3 is TGCGCCAGCGGCCGGGACGGGGAGTCCGATGAGCAGTTCTTC. This codes for CASGRDGESDEQFF.

V and J are TRBV6-2 or TRBV6-3 and TRBJ1-1; D not certain. From germline, CDR1 is MNHEY and CDR2 SVGEGT. With 0 bases removed from V and 4 bases from J, the gap between germline ends came to 15 bases. The CDR3 loop spans 16 amino acids. The CDR3 DNA reads as TGTGCCAGCAGTTACTCGTTGGCCTCTGTGAGCACTGAAGCTTTCTTT. This encodes CASSYSLASVSTEAFF.

This clone was observed a handful of times. The genes are TRBV10-2 and TRBJ1-1; no clear D gene. This CDR3 region has 14 residues. The germline V and J ends were trimmed by 0 bases and 6 bases, with 11 bases remaining between them. Germline V gives CDR1 WSHSY, CDR2 SAAADI. In DNA, the CDR3 is TGCGCCAGCAGTGAGTCGGCGGGGAGGGCTGAAGCTTTCTTT. This translates into CASSESAGRAEAFF.

This chain joins TRBV7-3 and TRBJ1-2; D uncertain. V was shortened by 0 bases and J by 1 base, with 6 bases between the two germline ends. Germline V gives CDR1 SGHTA, CDR2 FQGTGA. The CDR3 totals 14 residues. The chain's CDR3 is CASSLTGSNYGYTF. CDR3 sequence (DNA): TGTGCCAGCAGCTTAACGGGTAGTAACTATGGCTACACCTTC.

The rearrangement joins TRBV2 to TRBJ1-4; TRBD1 agrees at 7 bases. The CDR3 has 15 amino acids. Germline lookup yields CDR1 SNHLY and CDR2 FYNNEI. V trimming: 6 bases; J trimming: 8 bases; junction bases outside the gene matches: 12. In DNA, the CDR3 is TGTGCCAGCAGGGAGGACAGGCTCCTGGGGGAAAAACTGTTTTTT. Protein product: CASREDRLLGEKLFF. Together with reference TRBV2 and TRBJ1-4, the CDR3 gives the full variable domain: EPEVTQTPSHQVTQMGQEVILRCVPISNHLYFYWYRQILGQKVEFLVSFYNNEISEKSEIFDDQFSVERPDGSNFTLKIRSTKLEDSAMYFCASREDRLLGEKLFFGSGTQLSVL.

This chain joins TRBV6-5 and TRBJ1-1, with 7 bases fitting TRBD1. The trim removed 6 bases at V and 4 bases at J, leaving 8 bases unmatched. Germline CDR1 MNHEY, CDR2 SVGAGI. The length of the CDR3 is 14 residues. CDR3 DNA: TGTGCCAGCAGCCGGGACAGAGGTAGCACTGAAGCTTTCTTT. Translated, it gives CASSRDRGSTEAFF.

CDR3 in amino acids: CATSATGALTEAFF. The CDR3 DNA sequence: TGTGCCACCAGCGCGACAGGGGCGCTCACTGAAGCTTTCTTT. The chain joins TRBV24-1 to TRBJ1-1; 8 bases map to TRBD1. The V and J ends lost 7 bases and 4 bases, in that order; junction bases with no gene match: 7. CDR1 is KGHDR, CDR2 SFDVKD, per germline. The CDR3 has 14 amino acids.

This sequence joins TRBV5-4 and TRBJ1-5; no reliable D call. Trimming removed 1 base at V and 5 bases at J, with 10 bases between. CDR3 length equals 14 residues. Germline V gives CDR1 SGHNT, CDR2 YYREEE (reference sequence). The CDR3, as DNA: TGTGCCAGCAGCTTGTTTGGGATTGATCAGCCCCAGCATTTT. Residues: CASSLFGIDQPQHF.

The chain employs TRBV20-1 and TRBJ1-1, with D unclear. Trimming removed 3 bases at V and 0 bases at J, with 14 bases between. CDR1 and CDR2 (germline): DFQATT, SNEGSKA (reference sequence). CDR3 size: 15 residues. CDR3: CSASSSMTLNTEAFF. Here the CDR3 DNA reads TGCAGTGCTAGTAGTTCGATGACACTGAACACTGAAGCTTTCTTT.

Here the CDR3 reads CASSPSSVGTQYF. For the CDR3, the DNA is TGTGCCAGCAGCCCCAGTTCAGTAGGAACCCAGTACTTC. The chain uses TRBV7-3 and TRBJ2-5; no reliable D call. This CDR3 is built from 13 residues. Germline values: CDR1 SGHTA, CDR2 FQGTGA. V was clipped by 5 bases and J by 8 bases, with 15 bases between them.

The gene calls are TRBV10-3 and TRBJ2-2; maybe TRBD1 (6 bases). This CDR3 is built from 15 residues. CDR1 is ENHRY and CDR2 is SYGVKD in the germline V gene. Trimming left V 0 bases short and J 4 bases short, with 9 bases between. The CDR3 region is CAISESTGRTGELFF. CDR3 in DNA: TGTGCCATCAGTGAGTCCACAGGGCGCACCGGGGAGCTGTTTTTT.

This clone was observed a handful of times. The chain employs TRBV2 and TRBJ2-1; D ambiguous. The CDR3 totals 11 residues. V was shortened by 4 bases and J by 9 bases, with 7 bases between the two germline ends. The germline V gene has CDR1 SNHLY and CDR2 FYNNEI. Written as DNA, the CDR3 is TGTGCCAGCAGTGTCTTAGTTGAGCAGTTCTTC. Protein sequence: CASSVLVEQFF.

This rearrangement joins TRBV5-4 to TRBJ1-2; D is undetermined. The CDR3 has 13 residues. The germline V and J ends were trimmed by 0 bases and 7 bases, with 10 bases remaining between them. Looked up from germline, CDR1 is SGHNT and CDR2 is YYREEE (reference sequence). Here the CDR3 reads CASSLAGGAGYTF. In nucleotides, the CDR3 is TGTGCCAGCAGCTTGGCCGGAGGAGCTGGCTACACCTTC.

This sequence joins TRBV11-1 and TRBJ2-5, with D perhaps being TRBD1 or TRBD2 (5 bases each). The germline V gene has CDR1 SGHAT and CDR2 FQDESV (reference sequence). The length of the CDR3 is 14 residues. Trimming pared 1 base from V and 5 bases from J, leaving 11 bases between. Here the CDR3 reads CASSLGGDGETQYF. CDR3 bases: TGTGCCAGCAGCTTAGGTGGGGACGGGGAGACCCAGTACTTC.

The chain employs TRBV7-9 and TRBJ2-2; D unresolved. The CDR3 contains 13 residues. Looked up from germline, CDR1 is SEHNR and CDR2 is FQNEAQ (reference sequence). V shed 5 bases and J shed 5 bases, with 9 bases lying between them. The CDR3 DNA sequence: TGTGCCAGCAGCCGTCTCCCGACCGGGGAGCTGTTTTTT. This encodes CASSRLPTGELFF.

V is TRBV5-6 and J is TRBJ2-4; D is perhaps TRBD2 (5 bases). From germline, CDR1 is SGHDT and CDR2 YYEEEE. Trimming left V 4 bases short and J 7 bases short, with 12 bases between. CDR3 length: 13 residues. This CDR3 is CASSAGPDNIQYF. CDR3 in DNA: TGTGCCAGCAGCGCGGGCCCAGACAACATTCAGTACTTC.

In nucleotides, the CDR3 is TGCGCCAGCAGCCGCGGGGGACAGACTAATGAAAAACTGTTTTTT. Encoded protein: CASSRGGQTNEKLFF. The chain combines TRBV4-3 with TRBJ1-4; 7 positions match TRBD1. CDR1 LGHNA and CDR2 YSLEER come from the germline V gene. The CDR3 has 15 amino acids. Unmatched junction bases numbered 4, after V lost 4 bases and J lost 2 bases.

The chain recombines TRBV19 with TRBJ1-5, with 11 nucleotides matching TRBD1. This CDR3 is built from 16 residues. The V gene's germline CDR1 is LNHDA and CDR2 SQIVND (reference sequence). Trimming cost V 6 bases and J 7 bases; bases outside gene matches: 11. The CDR3 nucleotides read TGTGCCAGTAGCCGCCCCGGGACAGGGGGTGGACAGCCCCAGCATTTT. It specifies CASSRPGTGGGQPQHF.

The V gene is TRBV5-4, the J gene TRBJ2-5; 12 positions match TRBD2. CDR1 is SGHNT, CDR2 YYREEE, per germline (reference sequence). This CDR3 contains 15 residues. V lost 4 bases, J lost 9 bases, and 10 bases stayed unmatched. For the CDR3, the DNA is TGTGCCAGCAGCAGTACTAGCGGGGGGCCCGGGGCCCAGTACTTC. Translating gives CASSSTSGGPGAQYF.

This clone was found a few times. The V and J genes are TRBV6-1 and TRBJ1-4; D is unclear. V was cut by 3 bases and J by 3 bases, with 14 bases left in between. Per the germline V gene, CDR1 is MNHNS and CDR2 is SASEGT. The CDR3 runs to 16 residues. CDR3 loop: CASSERGLGANEKLFF. The DNA for the CDR3 is TGTGCCAGCAGTGAGAGAGGATTGGGAGCTAATGAAAAACTGTTTTTT.

In nucleotides, the CDR3 is TGTGCCAGCAGCCAGCGCGGGAGTAACACCGGGGAGCTGTTTTTT. This sequence encodes CASSQRGSNTGELFF. The rearrangement joins TRBV9 to TRBJ2-2, with TRBD2 identical over 7 bases. This CDR3 is 15 amino acids long. V trimming: 4 bases; J trimming: 2 bases; junction bases outside the gene matches: 5. The germline V gene has CDR1 SGDLS and CDR2 YYNGEE.

V usage is TRBV3-1 (or the pseudogene TRBV3-2) and J usage is TRBJ1-2; TRBD1 is a possible D gene (6 bases). V lost 1 base and J lost 3, with 9 bases in between. Germline V lookup: CDR1 LGHDT, CDR2 YNNKEL (reference sequence). The CDR3 runs to 14 residues. CDR3 amino acids: CASSQVDRYYGYTF. The CDR3 DNA reads as TGTGCCAGCAGCCAAGTCGACAGGTACTATGGCTACACCTTC.

The chain couples TRBV9 to TRBJ2-5; D is perhaps TRBD1 or TRBD2 (6 bases each). This CDR3 is 16 amino acids long. Trimming stripped 4 bases from V and 5 bases from J, with 21 bases between. Per germline, CDR1 SGDLS and CDR2 YYNGEE. DNA of the CDR3: TGTGCCAGCAGCCCGCAAGGAGGAGGGGGTGGCGAGACCCAGTACTTC. Amino acid sequence: CASSPQGGGGGETQYF.